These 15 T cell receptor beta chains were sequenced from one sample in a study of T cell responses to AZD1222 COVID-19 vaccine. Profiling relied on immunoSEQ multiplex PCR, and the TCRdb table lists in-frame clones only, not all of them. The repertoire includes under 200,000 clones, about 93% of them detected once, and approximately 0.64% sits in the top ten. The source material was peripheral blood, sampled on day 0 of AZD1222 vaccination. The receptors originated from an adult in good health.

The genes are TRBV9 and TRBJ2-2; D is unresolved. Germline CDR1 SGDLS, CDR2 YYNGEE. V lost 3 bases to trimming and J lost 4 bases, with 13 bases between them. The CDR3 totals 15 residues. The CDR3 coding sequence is TGTGCCAGCAGCGCCCTCGGACCGGGCACCGGGGAGCTGTTTTTT. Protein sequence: CASSALGPGTGELFF.

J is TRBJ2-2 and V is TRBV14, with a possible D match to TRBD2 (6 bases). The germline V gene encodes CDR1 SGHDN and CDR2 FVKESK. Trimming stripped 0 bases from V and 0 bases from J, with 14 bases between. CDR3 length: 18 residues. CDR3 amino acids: CASSQETGVPSNTGELFF. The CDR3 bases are TGTGCCAGCAGCCAAGAGACGGGGGTCCCCTCGAACACCGGGGAGCTGTTTTTT.

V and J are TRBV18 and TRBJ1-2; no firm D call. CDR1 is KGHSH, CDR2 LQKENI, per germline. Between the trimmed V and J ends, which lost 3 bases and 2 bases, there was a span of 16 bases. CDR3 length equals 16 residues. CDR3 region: CASSPMAGRANYGYTF. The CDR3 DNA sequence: TGTGCCAGCTCACCGATGGCAGGCCGGGCGAACTATGGCTACACCTTC.

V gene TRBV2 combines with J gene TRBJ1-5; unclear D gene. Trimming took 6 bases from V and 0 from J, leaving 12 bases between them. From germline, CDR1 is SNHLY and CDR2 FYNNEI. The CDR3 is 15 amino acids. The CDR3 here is CASRAESYSNQPQHF. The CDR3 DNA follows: TGTGCCAGCAGAGCCGAGTCATATAGCAATCAGCCCCAGCATTTT.

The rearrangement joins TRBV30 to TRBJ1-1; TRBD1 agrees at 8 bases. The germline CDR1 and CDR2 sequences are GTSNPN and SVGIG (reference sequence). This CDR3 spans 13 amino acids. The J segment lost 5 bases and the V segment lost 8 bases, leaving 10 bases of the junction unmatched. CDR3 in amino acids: CAVSDRAGTEAFF. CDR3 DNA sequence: TGTGCCGTCTCGGACAGGGCAGGGACTGAAGCTTTCTTT.

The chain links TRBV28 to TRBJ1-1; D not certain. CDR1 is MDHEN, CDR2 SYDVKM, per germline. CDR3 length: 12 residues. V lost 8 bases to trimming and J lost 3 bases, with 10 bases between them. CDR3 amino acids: CASGSGDTEAFF. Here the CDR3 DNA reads TGTGCCAGCGGGTCTGGGGACACTGAAGCTTTCTTT. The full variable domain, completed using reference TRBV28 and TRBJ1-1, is DVKVTQSSRYLVKRTGEKVFLECVQDMDHENMFWYRQDPGLGLRLIYFSYDVKMKEKGDIPEGYSVSREKKERFSLILESASTNQTSMYLCASGSGDTEAFFGQGTRLTVV.

The CDR3 is CASSPGPRLGETQYF. The CDR3 coding sequence is TGTGCCAGCTCTCCGGGACCTCGACTAGGAGAGACCCAGTACTTC. This chain uses TRBV27 with TRBJ2-5, with a possible D match to TRBD2 (6 bases). CDR3 length: 15 amino acids. Trimming cost V 8 bases and J 4 bases, with 20 bases left between them. Germline lookup yields CDR1 MNHEY and CDR2 SMNVEV (reference sequence).

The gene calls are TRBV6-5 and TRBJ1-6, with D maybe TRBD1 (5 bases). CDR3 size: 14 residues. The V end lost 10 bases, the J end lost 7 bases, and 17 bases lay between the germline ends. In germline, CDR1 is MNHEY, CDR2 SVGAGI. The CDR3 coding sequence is TGTGCCACTCGCGGGGCGGAGAGCAATTCACCCCTCCACTTT. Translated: CATRGAESNSPLHF.

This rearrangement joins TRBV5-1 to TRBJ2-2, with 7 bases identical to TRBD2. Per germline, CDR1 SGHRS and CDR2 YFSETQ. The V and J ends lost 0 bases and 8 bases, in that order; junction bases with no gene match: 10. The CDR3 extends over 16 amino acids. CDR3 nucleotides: TGCGCCAGCAGCTTGGCCCTGCGGGCGGGAGTGGGGGAGCTGTTTTTT. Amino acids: CASSLALRAGVGELFF.

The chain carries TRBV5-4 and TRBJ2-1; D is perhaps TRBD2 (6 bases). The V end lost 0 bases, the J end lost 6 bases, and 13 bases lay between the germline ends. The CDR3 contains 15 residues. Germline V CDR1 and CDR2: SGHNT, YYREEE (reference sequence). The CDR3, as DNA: TGTGCCAGCAGCTTGGATTCCGGGAGTATCAATGAGCAGTTCTTC. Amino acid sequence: CASSLDSGSINEQFF.

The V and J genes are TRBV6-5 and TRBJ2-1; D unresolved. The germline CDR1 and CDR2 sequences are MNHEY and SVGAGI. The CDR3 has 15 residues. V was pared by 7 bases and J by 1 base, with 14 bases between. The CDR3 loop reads CASKLGVNSYNEQFF. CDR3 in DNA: TGTGCCAGCAAGTTGGGCGTTAATTCCTACAATGAGCAGTTCTTC.

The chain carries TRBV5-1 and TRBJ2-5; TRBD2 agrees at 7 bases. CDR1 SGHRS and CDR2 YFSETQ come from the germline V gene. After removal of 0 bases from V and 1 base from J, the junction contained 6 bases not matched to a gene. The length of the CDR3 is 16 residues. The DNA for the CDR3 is TGCGCCAGCAGCTTGGATACTAGCGCCCTCCAAGAGACCCAGTACTTC. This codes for CASSLDTSALQETQYF.

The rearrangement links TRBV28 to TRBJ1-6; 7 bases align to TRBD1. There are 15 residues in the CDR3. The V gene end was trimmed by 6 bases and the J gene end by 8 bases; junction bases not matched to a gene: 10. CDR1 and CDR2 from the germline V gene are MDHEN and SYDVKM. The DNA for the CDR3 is TGTGCCAGCAGGCCGAGTGACAGGGATTATTCACCCCTCCACTTT. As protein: CASRPSDRDYSPLHF.

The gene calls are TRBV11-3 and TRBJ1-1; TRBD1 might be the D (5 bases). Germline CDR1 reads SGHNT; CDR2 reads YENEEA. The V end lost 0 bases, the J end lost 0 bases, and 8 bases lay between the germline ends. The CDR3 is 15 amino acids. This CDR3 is CASSLDRALNTEAFF. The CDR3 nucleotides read TGTGCCAGCAGCTTAGACAGGGCCTTGAACACTGAAGCTTTCTTT.

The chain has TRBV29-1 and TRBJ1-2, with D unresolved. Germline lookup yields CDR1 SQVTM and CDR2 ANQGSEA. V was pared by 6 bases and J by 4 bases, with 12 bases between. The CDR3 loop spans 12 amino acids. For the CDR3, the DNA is TGCAGCGTAACAGAAATCCCCTATGGCTACACCTTC. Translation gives CSVTEIPYGYTF.